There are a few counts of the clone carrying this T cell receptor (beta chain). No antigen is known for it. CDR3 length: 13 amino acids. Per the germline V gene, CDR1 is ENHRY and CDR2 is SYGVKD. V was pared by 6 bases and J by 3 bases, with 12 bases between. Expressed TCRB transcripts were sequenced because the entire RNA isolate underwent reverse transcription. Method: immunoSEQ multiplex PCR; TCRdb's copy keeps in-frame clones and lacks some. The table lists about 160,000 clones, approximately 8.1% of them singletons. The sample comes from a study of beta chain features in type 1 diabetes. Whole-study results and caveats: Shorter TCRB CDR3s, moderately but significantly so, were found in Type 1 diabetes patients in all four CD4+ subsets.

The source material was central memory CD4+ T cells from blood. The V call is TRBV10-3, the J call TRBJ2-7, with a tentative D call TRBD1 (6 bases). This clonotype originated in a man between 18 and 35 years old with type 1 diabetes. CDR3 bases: TGTGCCATCAGCACAGGGTCTTTCTACGAGCAGTACTTC. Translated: CAISTGSFYEQYF.